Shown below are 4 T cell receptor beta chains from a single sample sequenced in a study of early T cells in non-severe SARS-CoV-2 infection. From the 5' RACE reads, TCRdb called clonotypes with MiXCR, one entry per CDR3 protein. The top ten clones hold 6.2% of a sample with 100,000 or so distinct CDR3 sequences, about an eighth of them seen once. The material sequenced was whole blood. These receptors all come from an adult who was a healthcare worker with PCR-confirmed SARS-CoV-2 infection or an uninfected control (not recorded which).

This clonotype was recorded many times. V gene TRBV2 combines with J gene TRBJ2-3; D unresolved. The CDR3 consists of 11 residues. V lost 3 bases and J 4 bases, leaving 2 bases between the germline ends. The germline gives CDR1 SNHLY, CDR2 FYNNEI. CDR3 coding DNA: TGTGCCAGCAGTGAGTCAGATACGCAGTATTTT. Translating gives CASSESDTQYF.

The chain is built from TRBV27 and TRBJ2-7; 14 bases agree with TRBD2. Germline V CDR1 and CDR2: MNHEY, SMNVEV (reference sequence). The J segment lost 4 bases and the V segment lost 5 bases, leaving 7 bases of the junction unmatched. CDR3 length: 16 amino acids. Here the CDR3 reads CASSAWTSGRSYEQYF. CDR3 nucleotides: TGTGCCAGCAGTGCGTGGACTAGCGGGAGGAGTTACGAGCAGTACTTC.

The DNA of the CDR3 is TGTGCCAGCAGTAAGGGACTAGCGAACACCGGGGAGCTGTTTTTT. Protein product: CASSKGLANTGELFF. The rearrangement uses TRBV25-1 and TRBJ2-2, with 8 bases matching TRBD2. Germline CDR1 reads MGHDK; CDR2 reads SYGVNS. The V gene end was trimmed by 5 bases and the J gene end by 0 bases; junction bases not matched to a gene: 2. The CDR3 loop spans 15 amino acids.

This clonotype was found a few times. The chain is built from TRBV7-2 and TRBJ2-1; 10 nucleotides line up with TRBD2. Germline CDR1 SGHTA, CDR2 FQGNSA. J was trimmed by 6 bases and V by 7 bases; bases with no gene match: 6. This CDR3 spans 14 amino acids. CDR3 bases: TGTGCCAGCACCGGGACTAGCGCCTTCAATGAGCAGTTCTTC. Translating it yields CASTGTSAFNEQFF.